This T cell receptor beta chain derives from a study of shared clonotypes between healthy human individuals. For this clone: What it binds is not known.

J was trimmed by 6 bases and V by 9 bases; bases with no gene match: 10. CDR3 length equals 14 residues. The germline gives CDR1 SNHLY, CDR2 FYNNEI. Study-wide points: The four-donor shared clonotypes exceeded non-shared clonotypes in generation probability, with non-shared ones scoring lower. Sampling covered blood only; tissue repertoires likely differ. The study drew on few donors, limiting represented genetic and exposure-history diversity. Of the naive CD4 clonotypes, roughly 5.2% were shared across several donors.

Sequencing was performed with immunoSEQ multiplex PCR; in TCRdb, only in-frame clones are kept and a portion is missing. Of a few million clones in the sample, around 94% were seen once. The sample was naive CD4+ T cells sorted from blood. Specified subset: CD45RA+ positively selected. The genes are TRBV2 and TRBJ2-5, with 10 bases matching TRBD1. The clonotype comes from a man between 18 and 29 years old in good health. CDR3 amino acids: CASKGQGQVKTQYF. The CDR3 DNA sequence: TGTGCCAGTAAGGGACAGGGGCAGGTAAAGACCCAGTACTTC.